Listed here are 12 T cell receptor beta chains from one sample, sequenced in a study of siplizumab effects on memory and regulatory T cells. Clones were read by immunoSEQ multiplex PCR, and TCRdb kept only the in-frame ones, dropping some. The sample has some 100,000 clones, approximately 92% seen once. The material sequenced was non-Treg CD4+ T cells sorted from blood. These TCRs come from a human donor in good health.

This chain joins TRBV7-2 and TRBJ1-1, with 9 bases fitting TRBD1. This CDR3 has 14 amino acids. Germline assignment: CDR1 SGHTA and CDR2 FQGNSA. Unmatched junction bases numbered 8, after V lost 1 base and J lost 11 bases. The CDR3 loop is CASSLGDRARGAFF. The CDR3 DNA reads TGTGCCAGCAGCTTAGGGGACAGGGCTAGGGGGGCTTTCTTT.

Details on this clone: Other DNA sequences of this sample code for an identical CDR3. The chain employs TRBV18 and TRBJ1-5; D possibly corresponds to TRBD1 (6 bases). The CDR3 totals 16 residues. Germline-derived CDR1 and CDR2 are KGHSH and LQKENI. The V end lost 3 bases, the J end lost 0 bases, and 12 bases lay between the germline ends. CDR3 protein: CASSPLGGGSNQPQHF. CDR3 coding DNA: TGTGCCAGCTCACCCCTCGGAGGGGGTAGCAATCAGCCCCAGCATTTT.

The rearrangement joins TRBV27 to TRBJ2-7, with D perhaps TRBD2 (6 bases). The CDR3 is 13 amino acids. From germline, CDR1 is MNHEY and CDR2 SMNVEV (reference sequence). V gave up 6 bases and J gave up 1 base, with 10 bases separating them. The CDR3 region has the DNA TGTGCCAGCAGCCACGGGACTTCCTACGAGCAGTACTTC. It yields the protein CASSHGTSYEQYF.

The gene calls are TRBV28 and TRBJ1-4, with TRBD1 as a possible D gene (6 bases). The germline CDR1 and CDR2 sequences are MDHEN and SYDVKM. The germline V and J ends were trimmed by 9 bases and 3 bases, with 17 bases remaining between them. This CDR3 region has 15 residues. CDR3 coding DNA: TGTGCCAGTAGACGGGGACAACTCTCTAATGAAAAACTGTTTTTT. Translation gives CASRRGQLSNEKLFF.

This clone was seen once. J is TRBJ1-1 and V is TRBV6-4; possible D gene TRBD1, 6 bases. V was shortened by 11 bases and J by 1 base, with 14 bases between the two germline ends. CDR3 size: 13 residues. Germline V gene sequence: CDR1 MRHNA, CDR2 SNTAGT. CDR3 sequence reads: CASSGQPNTEAFF. The CDR3 DNA sequence: TGTGCCTCCTCCGGACAGCCGAACACTGAAGCTTTCTTT.

This clone has more than one count but fewer than ten. The chain has TRBV7-2 and TRBJ2-3; D is perhaps TRBD2 (6 bases). Per the germline V gene, CDR1 is SGHTA and CDR2 is FQGNSA. CDR3 length: 14 residues. Trimming stripped 5 bases from V and 1 base from J, with 10 bases between. As DNA, the CDR3 is TGTGCCAGCAGCCCGGGACTTCGCACAGATACGCAGTATTTT. Translating it yields CASSPGLRTDTQYF.

The V call is TRBV5-1, the J call TRBJ1-4; D remains unclear. CDR1 SGHRS and CDR2 YFSETQ come from the germline V gene. This CDR3 is 15 amino acids long. With 7 bases removed from V and 3 bases from J, the gap between germline ends came to 16 bases. The CDR3 DNA follows: TGCGCCAGCCGGTTATACGTAGGGTCTAATGAAAAACTGTTTTTT. Residues: CASRLYVGSNEKLFF. Full variable domain (rest looked up from reference TRBV5-1 and TRBJ1-4): KAGVTQTPRYLIKTRGQQVTLSCSPISGHRSVSWYQQTPGQGLQFLFEYFSETQRNKGNFPGRFSGRQFSNSRSEMNVSTLELGDSALYLCASRLYVGSNEKLFFGSGTQLSVL.

CDR3 amino acids: CASSKSPLSNQPQHF. The DNA of the CDR3 is TGTGCCAGCAGTAAATCCCCACTTAGCAATCAGCCCCAGCATTTT. This chain uses TRBV28 with TRBJ1-5; no clear D. V was clipped by 5 bases and J by 0 bases, with 11 bases between them. The germline gives CDR1 MDHEN, CDR2 SYDVKM. The CDR3 totals 15 residues.

The chain is built from TRBV7-9 and TRBJ1-2; D is undetermined. The CDR3 totals 16 residues. Trimming removed 1 base from V and 4 bases from J, with 16 bases in between. CDR1 is SEHNR, CDR2 FQNEAQ, per germline (reference sequence). CDR3 sequence reads: CASSLEVVIGSYGYTF. DNA of the CDR3: TGTGCCAGCAGCTTAGAAGTGGTGATCGGGTCCTATGGCTACACCTTC.

This sequence joins TRBV4-1 and TRBJ1-1; TRBD1 matches at 7 bases. Germline V gene sequence: CDR1 MGHRA, CDR2 YSYEKL. The length of the CDR3 is 15 residues. V gave up 2 bases and J gave up 3 bases; unmatched junction bases: 6. The CDR3 bases are TGCGCCAGCAGCCAAAACAGGGGTGGGGACACTGAAGCTTTCTTT. Translating gives CASSQNRGGDTEAFF.

The chain has TRBV29-1 and TRBJ2-7, with 10 positions matching TRBD1. J lost 7 bases, V lost 3 bases, and 3 bases had no gene match. Per germline, CDR1 SQVTM and CDR2 ANQGSEA. CDR3 size: 12 residues. The CDR3 nucleotides are TGCAGCGTTGAGACAGGGGGCAGGGAGCAGTACTTC. Translation: CSVETGGREQYF.

V usage is TRBV7-9 and J usage is TRBJ2-3; 7 nucleotides match TRBD1. CDR3 length: 14 amino acids. Germline V gene lookup returns CDR1 SEHNR and CDR2 FQNEAQ (reference sequence). J gave up 6 bases and V 5 bases, and 8 bases lay outside the gene matches. The CDR3 is CASSRTGASDTQYF. The CDR3, as DNA: TGTGCCAGCAGCCGAACAGGGGCGTCGGATACGCAGTATTTT.